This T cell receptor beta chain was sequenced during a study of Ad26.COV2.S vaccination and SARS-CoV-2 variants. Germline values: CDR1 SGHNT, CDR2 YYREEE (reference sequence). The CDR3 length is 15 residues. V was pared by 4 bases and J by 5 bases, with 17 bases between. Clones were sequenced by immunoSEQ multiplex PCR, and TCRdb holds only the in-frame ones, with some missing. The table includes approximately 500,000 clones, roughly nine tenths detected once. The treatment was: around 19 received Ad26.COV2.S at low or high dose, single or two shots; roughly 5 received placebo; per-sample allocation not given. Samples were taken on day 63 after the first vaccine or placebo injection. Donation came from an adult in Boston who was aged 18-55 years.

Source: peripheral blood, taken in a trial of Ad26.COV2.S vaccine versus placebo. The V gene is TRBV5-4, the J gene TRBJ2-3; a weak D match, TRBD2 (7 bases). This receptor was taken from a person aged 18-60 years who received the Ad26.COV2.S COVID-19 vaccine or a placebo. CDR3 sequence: CASSRGAGAQDTQYF. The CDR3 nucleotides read TGTGCCAGCAGCCGAGGGGCGGGGGCACAAGATACGCAGTATTTT.